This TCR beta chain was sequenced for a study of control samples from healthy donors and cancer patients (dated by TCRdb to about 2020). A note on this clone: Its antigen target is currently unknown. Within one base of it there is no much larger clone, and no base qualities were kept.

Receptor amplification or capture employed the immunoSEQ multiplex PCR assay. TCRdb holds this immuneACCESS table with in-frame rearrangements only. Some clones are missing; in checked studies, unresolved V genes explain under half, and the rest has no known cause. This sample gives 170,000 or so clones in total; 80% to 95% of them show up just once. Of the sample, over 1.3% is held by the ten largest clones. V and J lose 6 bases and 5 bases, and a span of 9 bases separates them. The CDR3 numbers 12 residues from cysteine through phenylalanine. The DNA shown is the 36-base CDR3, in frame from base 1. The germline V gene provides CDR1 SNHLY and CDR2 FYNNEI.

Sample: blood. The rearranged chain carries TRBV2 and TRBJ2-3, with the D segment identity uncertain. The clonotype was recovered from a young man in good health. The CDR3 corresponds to CASRQTGDTQYF. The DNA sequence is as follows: TGTGCCAGCAGACAAACTGGAGATACGCAGTATTTT.